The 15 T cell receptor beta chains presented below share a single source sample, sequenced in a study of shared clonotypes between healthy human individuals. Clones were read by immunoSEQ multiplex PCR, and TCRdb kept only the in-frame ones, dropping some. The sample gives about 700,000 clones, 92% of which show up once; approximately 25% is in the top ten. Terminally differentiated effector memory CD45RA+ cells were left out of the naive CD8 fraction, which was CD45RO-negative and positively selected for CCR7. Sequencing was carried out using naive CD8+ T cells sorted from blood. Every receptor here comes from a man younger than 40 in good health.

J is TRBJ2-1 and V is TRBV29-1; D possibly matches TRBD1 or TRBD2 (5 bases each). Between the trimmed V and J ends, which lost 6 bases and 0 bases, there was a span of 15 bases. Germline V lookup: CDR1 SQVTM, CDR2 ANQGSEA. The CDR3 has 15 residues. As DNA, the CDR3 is TGCAGCGTCCCGGCTTCAGGGAGCTCCTACAATGAGCAGTTCTTC. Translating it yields CSVPASGSSYNEQFF.

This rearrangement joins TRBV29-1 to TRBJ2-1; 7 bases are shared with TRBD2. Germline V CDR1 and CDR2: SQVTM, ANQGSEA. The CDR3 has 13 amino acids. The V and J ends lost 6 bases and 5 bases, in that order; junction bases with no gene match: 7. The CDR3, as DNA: TGCAGCGTGGGGGGGAAGTCGGACAATGAGCAGTTCTTC. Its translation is CSVGGKSDNEQFF.

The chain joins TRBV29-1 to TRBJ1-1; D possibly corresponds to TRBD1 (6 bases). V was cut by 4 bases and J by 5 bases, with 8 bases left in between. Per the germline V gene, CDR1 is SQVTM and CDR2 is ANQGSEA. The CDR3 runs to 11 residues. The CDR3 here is CSVVGGTEAFF. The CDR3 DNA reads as TGCAGCGTTGTAGGGGGGACTGAAGCTTTCTTT.

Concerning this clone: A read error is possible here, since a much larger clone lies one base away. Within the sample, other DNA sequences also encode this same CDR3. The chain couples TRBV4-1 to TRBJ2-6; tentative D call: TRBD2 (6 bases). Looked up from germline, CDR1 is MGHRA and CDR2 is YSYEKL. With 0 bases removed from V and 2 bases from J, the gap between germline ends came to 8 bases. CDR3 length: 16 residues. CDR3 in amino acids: CASSQEAGTGANVLTF. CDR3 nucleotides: TGCGCCAGCAGCCAAGAGGCGGGGACTGGGGCCAACGTCCTGACTTTC.

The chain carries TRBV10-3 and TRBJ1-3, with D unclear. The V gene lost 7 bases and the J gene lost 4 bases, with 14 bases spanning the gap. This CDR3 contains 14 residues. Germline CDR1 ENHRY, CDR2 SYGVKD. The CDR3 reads CAITDAPTGNTIYF. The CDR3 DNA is TGTGCCATCACGGACGCACCAACGGGAAACACCATATATTTT.

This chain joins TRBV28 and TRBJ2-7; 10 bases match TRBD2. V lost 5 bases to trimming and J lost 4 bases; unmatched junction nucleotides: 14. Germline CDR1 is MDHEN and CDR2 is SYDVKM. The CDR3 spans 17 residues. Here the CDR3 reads CASSRRAVGTSDYEQYF. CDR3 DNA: TGTGCCAGCAGTAGACGGGCCGTCGGGACTAGCGATTACGAGCAGTACTTC.

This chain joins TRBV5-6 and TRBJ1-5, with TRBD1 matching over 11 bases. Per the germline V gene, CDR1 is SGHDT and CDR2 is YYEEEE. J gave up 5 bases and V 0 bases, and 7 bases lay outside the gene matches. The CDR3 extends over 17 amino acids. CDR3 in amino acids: CASSLGHGQGAYQPQHF. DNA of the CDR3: TGTGCCAGCAGCTTGGGCCATGGACAGGGGGCATATCAGCCCCAGCATTTT.

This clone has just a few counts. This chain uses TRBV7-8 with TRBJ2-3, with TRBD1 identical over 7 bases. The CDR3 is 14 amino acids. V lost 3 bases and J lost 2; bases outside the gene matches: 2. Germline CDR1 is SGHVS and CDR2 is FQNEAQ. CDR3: CASSFGTVTDTQYF. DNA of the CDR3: TGTGCCAGCAGCTTCGGGACAGTCACAGATACGCAGTATTTT.

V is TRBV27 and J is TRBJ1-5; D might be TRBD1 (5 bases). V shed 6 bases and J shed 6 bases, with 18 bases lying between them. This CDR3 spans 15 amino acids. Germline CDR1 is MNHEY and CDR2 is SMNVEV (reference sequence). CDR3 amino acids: CASSHGGVGIQPQHF. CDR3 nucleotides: TGTGCCAGCAGCCATGGGGGGGTGGGGATTCAGCCCCAGCATTTT.

This chain's CDR3 is CAGGVPGELFF. The CDR3 DNA is TGTGCCGGGGGAGTTCCCGGGGAGCTGTTTTTT. The V gene is TRBV19, the J gene TRBJ2-2; the D call may be TRBD1 or TRBD2 (5 bases each). Looked up from germline, CDR1 is LNHDA and CDR2 is SQIVND (reference sequence). Trimming took off 11 bases at V and 6 bases at J, with 10 bases between the two ends. The length of the CDR3 is 11 residues.

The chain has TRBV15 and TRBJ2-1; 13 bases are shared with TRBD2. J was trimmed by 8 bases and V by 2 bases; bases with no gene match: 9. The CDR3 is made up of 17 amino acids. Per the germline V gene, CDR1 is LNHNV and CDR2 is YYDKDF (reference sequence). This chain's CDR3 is CATSRTLAGGPVDEQFF. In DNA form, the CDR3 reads TGTGCCACCAGCAGAACACTAGCGGGAGGGCCTGTTGATGAGCAGTTCTTC.

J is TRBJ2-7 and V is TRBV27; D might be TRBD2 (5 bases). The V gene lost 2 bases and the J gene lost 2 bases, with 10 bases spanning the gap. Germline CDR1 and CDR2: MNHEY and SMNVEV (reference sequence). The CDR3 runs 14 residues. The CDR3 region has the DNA TGTGCCAGCAGTTTACCCGGGAAGACCTACGAGCAGTACTTC. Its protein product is CASSLPGKTYEQYF.

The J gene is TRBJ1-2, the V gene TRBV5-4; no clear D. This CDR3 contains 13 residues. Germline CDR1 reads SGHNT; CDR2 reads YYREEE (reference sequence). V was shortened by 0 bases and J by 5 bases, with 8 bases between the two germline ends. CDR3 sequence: CASSLEAGYGYTF. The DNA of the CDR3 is TGTGCCAGCAGCTTGGAAGCCGGGTATGGCTACACCTTC.

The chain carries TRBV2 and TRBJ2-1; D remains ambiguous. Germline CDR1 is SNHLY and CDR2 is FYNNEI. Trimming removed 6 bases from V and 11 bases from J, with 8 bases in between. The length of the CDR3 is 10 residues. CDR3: CASSRNQQFF. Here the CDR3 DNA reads TGTGCCAGCAGCAGGAATCAGCAGTTCTTC.

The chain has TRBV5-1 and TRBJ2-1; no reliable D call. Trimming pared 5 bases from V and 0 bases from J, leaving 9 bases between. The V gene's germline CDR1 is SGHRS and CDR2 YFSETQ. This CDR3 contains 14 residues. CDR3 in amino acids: CASRDRSSYNEQFF. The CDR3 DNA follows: TGCGCCAGCAGGGATCGTAGCTCCTACAATGAGCAGTTCTTC.